The 15 T cell receptor beta chains in this list originate from one sample, sequenced in a study of beta chain features in type 1 diabetes. Overall study results and limits: There was a moderate but significant shortening of TCRB CDR3s in all four CD4+ subsets of Type 1 diabetes patients.

These receptors have no known antigen. The investigators reverse transcribed all of the isolated RNA, so they sequenced expressed TCRB transcripts. TCRdb keeps only in-frame clones here, not all; method: immunoSEQ multiplex PCR. The sample yields about 280,000 clones, over 14% seen once. Sequencing was done on a sample of naive CD4+ T cells from blood. Receptor source: a man between 18 and 35 years old with type 1 diabetes.

This clone has a handful of counts. At one of its ends the junction is not consistent with the germline gene, which may arise from a read error. The V and J genes are TRBV28 and TRBJ1-2; 8 positions match TRBD1. The CDR3 consists of 13 residues. Germline values: CDR1 MDHEN, CDR2 SYDVKM. This CDR3 reads CASLDRAKYDYTF. The CDR3, as DNA: TGTGCCAGCCTGGACAGGGCGAAGTATGACTACACCTTC.

This clone was detected only a few times. The CDR3 nucleotides are TGCAGCGTTGGGGAGGGACGGGCTTACGAGCAGTACTTC. This gives the protein CSVGEGRAYEQYF. V gene TRBV29-1 combines with J gene TRBJ2-7; 7 nucleotides agree with TRBD2. V lost 4 bases to trimming and J lost 4 bases; unmatched junction nucleotides: 7. Germline V gene data show CDR1 as SQVTM and CDR2 as ANQGSEA. This CDR3 contains 13 residues.

This clone was seen more than once but under ten times. This chain joins TRBV10-1 and TRBJ2-5; TRBD2 matches at 9 bases. CDR3 size: 13 residues. Germline loops: CDR1 WNHNN, CDR2 SYGVQD (reference sequence). The V segment lost 2 bases and the J segment 8 bases; nucleotides outside the gene matches: 3. The CDR3 bases are TGCGCCAGCAGTGAGATTCTAGCGGGAACCCAGTACTTC. This sequence encodes CASSEILAGTQYF.

V and J are TRBV5-4 and TRBJ2-1, with 14 bases that match TRBD2. CDR3 length: 18 residues. V lost 4 bases to trimming and J lost 0 bases; unmatched junction nucleotides: 6. Per the germline V gene, CDR1 is SGHNT and CDR2 is YYREEE (reference sequence). The CDR3 sequence: CASSVGLAGAPSYNEQFF. The CDR3 DNA sequence: TGTGCCAGCAGCGTGGGACTAGCGGGGGCCCCCTCCTACAATGAGCAGTTCTTC.

The rearrangement links TRBV4-1 to TRBJ2-1; the D gene is possibly TRBD2 (6 bases). V lost 2 bases and J 9 bases, leaving 14 bases between the germline ends. Germline CDR1 MGHRA, CDR2 YSYEKL. The CDR3 extends over 14 amino acids. CDR3 nucleotide sequence: TGCGCCAGCAGCCAACCGCGGAGGGGAAGTGAGCAGTTCTTC. Amino acid sequence: CASSQPRRGSEQFF.

This clone was picked up many times. The chain joins TRBV4-3 to TRBJ2-4; D not resolved. V gave up 0 bases and J gave up 4 bases, with 7 bases separating them. This CDR3 is built from 14 residues. The germline V gene has CDR1 LGHNA and CDR2 YSLEER. CDR3 bases: TGCGCCAGCAGCCAAGAGGCGGCGAAAAACATTCAGTACTTC. Amino acids: CASSQEAAKNIQYF.

This clone was seen just once. The rearrangement joins TRBV30 to TRBJ2-5, with 10 bases that match TRBD2. Germline V gives CDR1 GTSNPN, CDR2 SVGIG (reference sequence). CDR3 size: 14 residues. Unmatched junction bases numbered 8, after V lost 5 bases and J lost 5 bases. CDR3 DNA sequence: TGTGCCTGGGGAGCGGGAGGGCCCTGGGAGACCCAGTACTTC. This gives the protein CAWGAGGPWETQYF.

The chain employs TRBV27 and TRBJ1-5; no reliable D call. In germline, CDR1 is MNHEY, CDR2 SMNVEV (reference sequence). V lost 3 bases, J lost 5 bases, and 8 bases lay in between. This CDR3 is built from 13 residues. CDR3 in amino acids: CASSFLLDQPQHF. The DNA of the CDR3 is TGTGCCAGCAGTTTTCTCCTCGATCAGCCCCAGCATTTT.

This rearrangement joins TRBV7-8 to TRBJ2-7, with unresolved D. V lost 5 bases to trimming and J lost 6 bases, with 8 bases between them. CDR3 length: 11 residues. Germline values: CDR1 SGHVS, CDR2 FQNEAQ. CDR3: CASSRRGEQYF. The CDR3 nucleotides are TGTGCCAGCAGCAGGCGCGGCGAGCAGTACTTC.

This clone has a handful of counts. CDR3 sequence (DNA): TGCAGCGTTGAACATGGGCAAGGGGTCGATGAGCAGTTCTTC. Protein sequence: CSVEHGQGVDEQFF. This chain connects TRBV29-1 to TRBJ2-1, with D possibly being TRBD1 (5 bases). Per germline, CDR1 SQVTM and CDR2 ANQGSEA. The ends were cut back, 2 bases at V and 8 bases at J, with 16 bases in the middle. This CDR3 is built from 14 residues.

V and J are TRBV5-6 and TRBJ1-6, with D unresolved. With 0 bases removed from V and 6 bases from J, the gap between germline ends came to 10 bases. The CDR3 is made up of 15 amino acids. The germline gives CDR1 SGHDT, CDR2 YYEEEE. The CDR3 DNA reads TGTGCCAGCAGCTTGGTTCCAGGTTTTAATTCACCCCTCCACTTT. It specifies CASSLVPGFNSPLHF.

This rearrangement joins TRBV7-9 to TRBJ1-2; D is possibly TRBD1 (5 bases). The CDR3 contains 16 residues. The V end was cut by 5 bases, the J end by 5 bases, with 21 bases between. Germline assignment: CDR1 SEHNR and CDR2 FQNEAQ (reference sequence). The CDR3 DNA sequence: TGTGCCAGCAGCCCGACCGATACACCCTCAGGGTATGGCTACACCTTC. As protein: CASSPTDTPSGYGYTF.

This clone was counted a few times. This sequence joins TRBV28 and TRBJ2-4, with D possibly matching TRBD1 (6 bases). CDR1 is MDHEN and CDR2 is SYDVKM in the germline V gene. This CDR3 has 16 residues. Trimming removed 3 bases at V and 0 bases at J, with 12 bases between. The DNA for the CDR3 is TGTGCCAGCAGTTTGGTCAGGGACACAGCCAAAAACATTCAGTACTTC. This translates into CASSLVRDTAKNIQYF.

The V gene is TRBV9, the J gene TRBJ2-3; 11 bases agree with TRBD1. J lost 1 base, V lost 0 bases, and 4 bases had no gene match. CDR1 SGDLS and CDR2 YYNGEE come from the germline V gene. The CDR3 loop spans 17 amino acids. DNA for the CDR3: TGTGCCAGCAGCGTAGGGACAGGGGGCTTTCGCACAGATACGCAGTATTTT. This encodes CASSVGTGGFRTDTQYF.

The J gene is TRBJ2-3, the V gene TRBV2, with 11 positions matching TRBD2. CDR1 SNHLY and CDR2 FYNNEI come from the germline V gene. CDR3 length equals 14 residues. Trimming cost V 2 bases and J 6 bases; bases outside gene matches: 1. The CDR3 sequence is CASSEIAGGDTQYF. The CDR3 region has the DNA TGTGCCAGCAGTGAAATAGCGGGAGGGGATACGCAGTATTTT.